The sequence of this T cell receptor beta chain was determined in a study of blood T cells in healthy people across ages. Notes on the study in general: It was not possible, with unsorted PBMCs, to conclusively compare naive and antigen-experienced cells.

Regarding this clonotype: Its antigen is unknown.

Each donor was a healthy Caucasian individual from Russia, aged roughly 6 to 95. About 10 milliliters of peripheral blood were drawn from each donor. CDR1 is SGDLS, CDR2 YYNGEE, per germline. V gave up 3 bases and J gave up 6 bases; unmatched junction bases: 9. The CDR3 length is 14 residues. Primers used in a second PCR of roughly 7 to 11 cycles were a sample-barcoded 5' primer and a J-beta primer mix. Samples each returned at least 2.5 million CDR3-containing paired-end reads. From the 5' RACE reads, TCRdb called clonotypes with MiXCR, one entry per CDR3 protein. The table has 700,000 or so distinct CDR3 sequences, roughly two fifths seen once.

This chain links TRBV9 with TRBJ2-7, with TRBD1 matching 7 bases. The sequenced sample consisted of blood. This clonotype was sampled from a man aged 80 or over in good health. CDR3 bases: TGTGCCAGCAGCGAGACGACAGGGTTGGGCGAGCAGTACTTC. It translates to CASSETTGLGEQYF.